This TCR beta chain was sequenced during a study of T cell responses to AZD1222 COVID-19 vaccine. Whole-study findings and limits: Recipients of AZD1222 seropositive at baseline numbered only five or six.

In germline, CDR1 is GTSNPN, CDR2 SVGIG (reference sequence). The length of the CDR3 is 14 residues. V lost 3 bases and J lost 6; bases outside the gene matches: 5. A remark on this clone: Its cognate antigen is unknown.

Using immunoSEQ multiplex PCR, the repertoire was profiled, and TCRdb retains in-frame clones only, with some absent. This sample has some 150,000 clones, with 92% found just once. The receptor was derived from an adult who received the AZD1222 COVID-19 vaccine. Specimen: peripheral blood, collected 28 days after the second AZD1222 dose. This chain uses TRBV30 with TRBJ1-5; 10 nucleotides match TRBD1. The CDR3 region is CAWSEGTGVQPQHF. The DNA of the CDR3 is TGTGCCTGGAGCGAAGGGACAGGGGTTCAGCCCCAGCATTTT.